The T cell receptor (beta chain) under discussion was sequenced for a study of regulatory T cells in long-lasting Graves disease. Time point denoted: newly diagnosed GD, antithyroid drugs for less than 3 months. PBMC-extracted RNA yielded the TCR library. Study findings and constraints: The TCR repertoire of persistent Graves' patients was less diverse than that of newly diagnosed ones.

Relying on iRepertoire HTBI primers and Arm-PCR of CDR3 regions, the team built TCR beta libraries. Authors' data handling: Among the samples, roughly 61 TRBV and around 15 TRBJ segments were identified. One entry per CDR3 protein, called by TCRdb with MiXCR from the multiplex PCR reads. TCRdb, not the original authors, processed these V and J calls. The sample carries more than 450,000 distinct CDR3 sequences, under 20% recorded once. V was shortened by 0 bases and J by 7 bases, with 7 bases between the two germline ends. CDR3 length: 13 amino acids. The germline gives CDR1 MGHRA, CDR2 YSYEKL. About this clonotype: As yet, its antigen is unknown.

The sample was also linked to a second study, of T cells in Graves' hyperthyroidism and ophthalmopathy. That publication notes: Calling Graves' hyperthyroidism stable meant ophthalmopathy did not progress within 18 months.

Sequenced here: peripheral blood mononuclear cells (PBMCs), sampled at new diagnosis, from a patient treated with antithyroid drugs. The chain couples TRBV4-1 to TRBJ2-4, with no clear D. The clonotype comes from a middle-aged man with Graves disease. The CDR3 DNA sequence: TGCGCCAGCAGCCAAGAACCGGGCAACATTCAGTACTTC. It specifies CASSQEPGNIQYF.